This TCR beta chain emerged from a study of spatial heterogeneity in lung cancer. About the research overall: In raw reads, more than eight appearances on average were recorded for each unique TCR and UMI combination. General observations from the study: Ubiquitous expanded tumor TCRs appeared in blood more at resection than follow-up.

All TCR cDNA molecules were individually tagged with a unique molecular identifier. TCRdb used MiXCR to reprocess the 5' RACE reads, holding one entry per CDR3 protein. The sample contains tens of thousands of distinct CDR3 sequences, roughly 12% of which appear only once. Regarding this clonotype: Its antigen is still unknown.

Germline V lookup: CDR1 DFQATT, CDR2 SNEGSKA (reference sequence). The CDR3 runs 15 residues. V was pared by 6 bases and J by 1 base, with 17 bases between. Time point of the sample: sample taken at primary tumor resection. TCRs were sequenced from unsorted whole RNA of tumor, nontumor lung or PBMC. The cohort: around 77 early-stage, untreated non-small cell lung cancer patients. The source material was PBMCs, sampled at surgery. The rearrangement uses TRBV20-1 and TRBJ2-3; D is perhaps TRBD2 (6 bases). This clonotype originated in a male donor with early-stage non-small cell lung cancer. The CDR3 region is CSAAVEGGGTDTQYF. The CDR3, as DNA: TGCAGTGCAGCAGTCGAGGGCGGGGGCACAGATACGCAGTATTTT.